Shown below are 27 T cell receptor beta chains from a single sample sequenced in a study of radiotherapy plus CTLA-4 blockade in lung cancer. TCRdb's copy holds only in-frame clones and misses some; the assay was immunoSEQ multiplex PCR. The sample includes fewer than 100,000 clones, about four fifths of them seen just once. This specimen consisted of peripheral blood, obtained from a patient treated with radiotherapy plus ipilimumab. Receptor source: a human donor with non-small cell lung cancer who had stable disease on radiotherapy plus ipilimumab.

This sequence joins TRBV19 and TRBJ1-2; 7 bases line up with TRBD1. CDR3 length: 17 amino acids. V gave up 3 bases and J gave up 8 bases; unmatched junction bases: 18. Germline-derived CDR1 and CDR2 are LNHDA and SQIVND (reference sequence). The CDR3 DNA reads as TGTGCCAGTAGTATGGGGTGGAGCGGGACAGATCCTACCGGCTACACCTTC. It encodes CASSMGWSGTDPTGYTF.

V usage is TRBV11-3 and J usage is TRBJ1-6; possibly TRBD1 for D (5 bases). This CDR3 has 14 amino acids. Germline-derived CDR1 and CDR2 are SGHNT and YENEEA. Trimming removed 2 bases at V and 12 bases at J, with 14 bases between. CDR3 sequence (DNA): TGTGCCAGCAGCTTACAAACAGGAGTGGGACCCCTCCACTTT. Amino acids: CASSLQTGVGPLHF.

The chain employs TRBV4-1 and TRBJ2-5, with a tentative D call TRBD1 (5 bases). Germline CDR1 and CDR2: MGHRA and YSYEKL. The germline V and J ends were trimmed by 0 bases and 5 bases, with 13 bases remaining between them. The CDR3 is 15 residues long. CDR3 amino acids: CASSQEDSQVETQYF. The CDR3 DNA is TGCGCCAGCAGCCAAGAGGATTCACAGGTCGAGACCCAGTACTTC.

The rearrangement uses TRBV18 and TRBJ2-7; D uncertain. Germline V gene data show CDR1 as KGHSH and CDR2 as LQKENI. V gave up 2 bases and J gave up 6 bases, with 14 bases separating them. CDR3 length equals 14 residues. The CDR3 loop reads CASSPNQVLGEQYF. The CDR3 DNA is TGTGCCAGCTCACCAAACCAAGTCCTGGGCGAGCAGTACTTC.

This clone showed up just once. This chain uses TRBV29-1 with TRBJ2-7; TRBD2 aligns across 8 bases. V gave up 4 bases and J gave up 1 base; unmatched junction bases: 6. The CDR3 spans 14 residues. From germline, CDR1 is SQVTM and CDR2 ANQGSEA. This chain's CDR3 is CSVAGRVGSYEQYF. CDR3 nucleotide sequence: TGCAGCGTTGCCGGGAGGGTAGGGTCCTACGAGCAGTACTTC.

The CDR3 nucleotides are TGTGCCAGCAGTGCCCCGAGTTTGGGGATGGTCTTCAATCAGCCCCAGCATTTT. Translated, it gives CASSAPSLGMVFNQPQHF. The V and J genes are TRBV2 and TRBJ1-5; D unclear. The CDR3 is made up of 18 amino acids. Deletions cut 4 bases from V and 3 bases from J, with 22 bases between. Germline V gene data show CDR1 as SNHLY and CDR2 as FYNNEI. The entire variable domain, with the rest obtained from reference TRBV2 and TRBJ1-5, is as follows: EPEVTQTPSHQVTQMGQEVILRCVPISNHLYFYWYRQILGQKVEFLVSFYNNEISEKSEIFDDQFSVERPDGSNFTLKIRSTKLEDSAMYFCASSAPSLGMVFNQPQHFGDGTRLSIL.

CDR3 residues: CASTRGMNTEAFF. The CDR3 region has the DNA TGCGCCAGCACCCGCGGCATGAACACTGAAGCTTTCTTT. The chain recombines TRBV5-1 with TRBJ1-1; D not certain. From germline, CDR1 is SGHRS and CDR2 YFSETQ. CDR3 size: 13 residues. Trimming removed 6 bases from V and 0 bases from J, with 9 bases in between.

The chain joins TRBV30 to TRBJ2-5; tentatively, D is TRBD2 (5 bases). The CDR3 length is 13 residues. The V gene lost 0 bases and the J gene lost 5 bases, with 10 bases spanning the gap. Germline CDR1 GTSNPN, CDR2 SVGIG (reference sequence). CDR3 bases: TGTGCCTGGAGTGTTCGGGAAAGGGAGACCCAGTACTTC. It codes for CAWSVRERETQYF.

This clone showed up just a few times. The gene calls are TRBV18 and TRBJ2-2, with TRBD2 identical over 9 bases. This CDR3 region has 16 residues. V shed 1 base and J 0 bases; nucleotides not matched to a gene: 0. Germline V gives CDR1 KGHSH, CDR2 LQKENI. The CDR3 bases are TGTGCCAGCTCACCACTAGCGGGGGCGAACACCGGGGAGCTGTTTTTT. This codes for CASSPLAGANTGELFF.

This sequence joins TRBV28 and TRBJ2-3; 9 bases map to TRBD1. Germline CDR1 and CDR2: MDHEN and SYDVKM. The CDR3 is 16 amino acids. The V gene end was trimmed by 10 bases and the J gene end by 4 bases; junction bases not matched to a gene: 15. The CDR3 here is CAISFDGTGYADTQYF. CDR3 DNA: TGTGCCATCTCGTTCGACGGGACAGGGTATGCAGATACGCAGTATTTT.

The chain is built from TRBV27 and TRBJ2-7; 9 bases align to TRBD1. The length of the CDR3 is 13 residues. V lost 8 bases to trimming and J lost 4 bases; unmatched junction nucleotides: 6. CDR1 is MNHEY and CDR2 is SMNVEV in the germline V gene (reference sequence). CDR3 in amino acids: CASQGQGHYEQYF. The DNA for the CDR3 is TGTGCCAGCCAGGGACAGGGTCATTACGAGCAGTACTTC.

V usage is TRBV21-1 and J usage is TRBJ2-2; TRBD1, the table's D call, was not compared with the DNA. TRBV21-1 constitutes a pseudogene. This CDR3 is 19 amino acids long. CDR3 sequence reads: CASSNHGTAIVKNTGELFF. The CDR3 nucleotides read TGTGCCAGCAGCAATCATGGGACAGCTATAGTAAAGAACACCGGGGAGCTGTTTTTT.

This clone is a singleton in its sample. The gene calls are TRBV9 and TRBJ2-1, with 13 bases fitting TRBD2. The J segment lost 5 bases and the V segment lost 3 bases, leaving 11 bases of the junction unmatched. The CDR3 has 18 amino acids. The germline CDR1 and CDR2 sequences are SGDLS and YYNGEE. The CDR3 bases are TGTGCCAGCAGCGCTAATCTACCGGGACTAGCGGGGAACAATGAGCAGTTCTTC. Translating gives CASSANLPGLAGNNEQFF.

In its sample, this clone was seen once. The gene calls are TRBV2 and TRBJ2-7, with 7 positions matching TRBD2. The CDR3 totals 13 residues. CDR1 SNHLY and CDR2 FYNNEI come from the germline V gene. The trim removed 8 bases at V and 3 bases at J, leaving 7 bases unmatched. The CDR3, as DNA: TGTGCCAGCTTGACCCCGGGGGGCTACGAGCAGTACTTC. Its protein product is CASLTPGGYEQYF.

The CDR3 DNA sequence: TGTGCCAGCATCGGCGGTATCGATGGCTACACCTTC. Translated, it gives CASIGGIDGYTF. V is TRBV2 and J is TRBJ1-2; D gene ambiguous. The CDR3 has 12 residues. Looked up from germline, CDR1 is SNHLY and CDR2 is FYNNEI. Trimming pared 7 bases from V and 6 bases from J, leaving 12 bases between.

This clone came up a few times. The gene calls are TRBV9 and TRBJ2-7; a weak D match, TRBD2 (6 bases). Germline CDR1 reads SGDLS; CDR2 reads YYNGEE. V lost 0 bases and J lost 1, with 14 bases in between. The CDR3 extends over 16 amino acids. CDR3: CASSVEGRRGSYEQYF. The CDR3 DNA follows: TGTGCCAGCAGCGTAGAAGGTAGGAGGGGTTCCTACGAGCAGTACTTC.

This clone was observed a single time. V is TRBV11-3 and J is TRBJ2-3; 9 nucleotides align to TRBD2. The CDR3 spans 16 residues. V shed 5 bases and J 0 bases; nucleotides not matched to a gene: 6. Per germline, CDR1 SGHNT and CDR2 YENEEA. The CDR3 sequence is CASSLRTSASTDTQYF. CDR3 in DNA: TGTGCCAGCAGCCTCCGGACTAGCGCTAGCACAGATACGCAGTATTTT.

CDR3 sequence: CASRPGQGTNQPQHF. CDR3 in DNA: TGTGCCAGCAGACCTGGACAGGGGACGAATCAGCCCCAGCATTTT. This chain links TRBV6-1 with TRBJ1-5, with TRBD1 matching over 9 bases. There are 15 residues in the CDR3. The germline V gene encodes CDR1 MNHNS and CDR2 SASEGT. Trimming cost V 6 bases and J 4 bases; bases outside gene matches: 7.

The J gene is TRBJ1-1, the V gene TRBV19, with a possible D match to TRBD1 (6 bases). The CDR3 consists of 16 residues. V was clipped by 2 bases and J by 5 bases, with 18 bases between them. CDR1 LNHDA and CDR2 SQIVND come from the germline V gene (reference sequence). The CDR3 nucleotides are TGTGCCAGTAGTATATTATCCGGACAGCTCGGTACTGAAGCTTTCTTT. Amino acids: CASSILSGQLGTEAFF.

J is TRBJ2-7 and V is TRBV19, with TRBD2 matching over 10 bases. CDR1 LNHDA and CDR2 SQIVND come from the germline V gene (reference sequence). V shed 6 bases and J 4 bases; nucleotides not matched to a gene: 15. The CDR3 is 17 residues long. The CDR3 nucleotides are TGTGCCAGTAGAATCTCATCTCGAGCGGGAGGGAAGTACGAGCAGTACTTC. It is translated as CASRISSRAGGKYEQYF.

V is TRBV7-7 and J is TRBJ2-3, with no clear D. The CDR3 runs 13 residues. Germline CDR1 is SSHAT and CDR2 is FNYEAQ (reference sequence). The V end was cut by 6 bases, the J end by 2 bases, with 9 bases between. The CDR3 loop reads CASSRLSTDTQYF. The DNA for the CDR3 is TGTGCCAGCAGTAGACTTTCCACAGATACGCAGTATTTT.

For this clone: A read error may account for a junction end that differs from germline. This specimen includes other DNA sequences encoding the same CDR3. This rearrangement joins TRBV7-6 to TRBJ2-7; D unresolved. The germline V gene encodes CDR1 SGHVS and CDR2 FNYEAQ. CDR3 length: 15 amino acids. The CDR3 loop is CASSLADSPSYEQYF. The DNA of the CDR3 is TGCGCCAGCAGCTTAGCCGATTCCCCCTCCTACGAGCAGTACTTC.

The V and J genes are TRBV25-1 and TRBJ2-1; D is possibly TRBD2 (5 bases). In germline, CDR1 is MGHDK, CDR2 SYGVNS. Trimming took 8 bases from V and 6 from J, leaving 8 bases between them. CDR3 length: 11 amino acids. The CDR3 here is CASPGLNEQFF. The CDR3 coding sequence is TGTGCCAGCCCCGGACTCAATGAGCAGTTCTTC.

The V gene is TRBV30, the J gene TRBJ2-7, with 9 bases that match TRBD2. With 0 bases clipped from V and 0 bases from J, the junction kept 9 bases outside the gene matches. The CDR3 runs 17 residues. The germline V gene has CDR1 GTSNPN and CDR2 SVGIG (reference sequence). The CDR3 here is CAWSVGGRVIDSYEQYF. Written as DNA, the CDR3 is TGTGCCTGGAGTGTAGGCGGGAGGGTGATAGACTCCTACGAGCAGTACTTC.

The chain carries TRBV6-5 and TRBJ2-7; D possibly uses TRBD1 or TRBD2 (5 bases each). V was cut by 2 bases and J by 2 bases, with 10 bases left in between. The CDR3 consists of 14 residues. Germline V gene lookup returns CDR1 MNHEY and CDR2 SVGAGI. The DNA of the CDR3 is TGTGCCAGCAGTTACCCGGGACGTCCCTACGAGCAGTACTTC. It specifies CASSYPGRPYEQYF.

This clone has more than one count but fewer than ten. V and J are TRBV4-2 and TRBJ2-2; a weak D match, TRBD2 (7 bases). CDR1 is LGHNA, CDR2 YNFKEQ, per germline. The CDR3 has 17 amino acids. V was cut by 1 base and J by 6 bases, with 18 bases left in between. The CDR3 DNA reads as TGTGCCAGCAGCCAAGGATTTTGGGGGGGGGCAGCCGGGGAGCTGTTTTTT. Amino acid sequence: CASSQGFWGGAAGELFF.

This chain connects TRBV20-1 to TRBJ2-5, with D uncertain. V gave up 3 bases and J gave up 3 bases, with 2 bases separating them. Germline V CDR1 and CDR2: DFQATT, SNEGSKA (reference sequence). The CDR3 covers 10 residues. The CDR3 region has the DNA TGCAGTGCTAGGGAAGAGACCCAGTACTTC. Amino acid sequence: CSAREETQYF.